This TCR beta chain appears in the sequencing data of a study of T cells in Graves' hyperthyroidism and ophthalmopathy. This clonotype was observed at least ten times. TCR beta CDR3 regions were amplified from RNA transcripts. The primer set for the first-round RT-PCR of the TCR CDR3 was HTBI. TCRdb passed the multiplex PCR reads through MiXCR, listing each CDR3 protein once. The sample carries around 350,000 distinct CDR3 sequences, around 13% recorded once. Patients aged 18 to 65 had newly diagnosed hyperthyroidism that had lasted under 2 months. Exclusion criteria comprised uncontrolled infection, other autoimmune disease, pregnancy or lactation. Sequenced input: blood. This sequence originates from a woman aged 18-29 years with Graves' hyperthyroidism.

The CDR3 reads CASSYSNFPGSQPQHF. The CDR3 DNA reads TGTGCCAGCAGTTACTCGAATTTCCCAGGGAGTCAGCCCCAGCATTTT. The V call is TRBV6-2 or TRBV6-3, the J call TRBJ1-5; D is perhaps TRBD1 (5 bases). V was shortened by 0 bases and J by 6 bases, with 15 bases between the two germline ends. CDR1 is MNHEY and CDR2 is SVGEGT in the germline V gene. The CDR3 sequence is 16 residues long.